The next 7 T cell receptor beta chains were all read from a single sample in a study of T cell responses to AZD1222 COVID-19 vaccine. Repertoires were generated with immunoSEQ multiplex PCR, while TCRdb's copy carries only in-frame clones and drops some. The repertoire holds about 130,000 clones, about 91% seen once, with approximately 2% in the top ten. This material consisted of peripheral blood, taken 28 days after the second AZD1222 dose. Source of these receptors: an adult who received the AZD1222 COVID-19 vaccine.

This rearrangement joins TRBV6-5 to TRBJ1-5; 10 bases agree with TRBD1. Germline-derived CDR1 and CDR2 are MNHEY and SVGAGI. This CDR3 is 15 amino acids long. The V and J ends lost 4 bases and 5 bases, in that order; junction bases with no gene match: 5. CDR3 sequence: CASSSGQGFHQPQHF. DNA of the CDR3: TGTGCCAGCAGTTCGGGACAGGGGTTCCATCAGCCCCAGCATTTT.

This clone was seen just once. This chain uses TRBV2 with TRBJ2-2; D unclear. V was pared by 2 bases and J by 5 bases, with 6 bases between. The CDR3 sequence is 13 residues long. From germline, CDR1 is SNHLY and CDR2 FYNNEI. CDR3 amino acids: CASSEPATGELFF. CDR3 DNA: TGTGCCAGCAGTGAACCGGCTACCGGGGAGCTGTTTTTT.

The CDR3 DNA follows: TGTGCCACCAGTGATGTAAACCAAGAGACCCAGTACTTC. Translation: CATSDVNQETQYF. The chain combines TRBV24-1 with TRBJ2-5; D uncertain. This CDR3 region has 13 residues. Germline lookup yields CDR1 KGHDR and CDR2 SFDVKD. V lost 3 bases to trimming and J lost 0 bases, with 4 bases between them.

The chain joins TRBV10-3 to TRBJ1-2; D is unclear. V was cut by 0 bases and J by 2 bases, with 7 bases left in between. In germline, CDR1 is ENHRY, CDR2 SYGVKD. This CDR3 is 14 amino acids long. The CDR3, as DNA: TGTGCCATCAGTGAGTCGGGTCAGAACTATGGCTACACCTTC. Encoded protein: CAISESGQNYGYTF.

The chain carries TRBV12-3 or TRBV12-4 and TRBJ1-2; 10 bases are a match to TRBD1. The trim removed 5 bases at V and 8 bases at J, leaving 2 bases unmatched. This CDR3 region has 12 residues. DNA for the CDR3: TGTGCCAGCAGTCAGGACAGGGGGGGCTACACCTTC. It translates to CASSQDRGGYTF.

The chain combines TRBV7-9 with TRBJ2-2, with D hard to call. This CDR3 is built from 15 residues. V dropped 3 bases and J dropped 4 bases, with 12 bases sitting between them. Per the germline V gene, CDR1 is SEHNR and CDR2 is FQNEAQ (reference sequence). The CDR3 DNA follows: TGTGCCAGCAGCTTTGGCGAGGTTAGCACCGGGGAGCTGTTTTTT. Its protein is CASSFGEVSTGELFF.

The chain couples TRBV29-1 to TRBJ1-1; tentative D call: TRBD1 (5 bases). Germline CDR1 and CDR2: SQVTM and ANQGSEA. The V end was cut by 7 bases, the J end by 1 base, with 16 bases between. The CDR3 covers 14 residues. The CDR3 loop reads CSARGWGGNTEAFF. The CDR3 nucleotides read TGCAGCGCCAGAGGGTGGGGCGGGAACACTGAAGCTTTCTTT.